This T cell receptor beta chain was captured in a study of T cell repertoires in cytomegalovirus infection (dated by TCRdb to the late 2010s). At the level of the whole study: Peptide stimulations targeted recently identified HLA-C-restricted CMV epitopes, whose presentation resists viral immunomodulation, together with well-studied HLA-B-restricted epitopes. Donor HLA type was relevant to the analysis, as public TCR beta signatures indicated carriage of CMV infection together with the matching HLA type. General conclusions and limits of the study: The ex vivo response was dominated by HLA-C-restricted CMV-specific TCR beta clonotypes, which also provided the single most frequent clonotype in two of eight donors. In both this cohort and an independent roughly 360-donor cohort, the cumulative frequency of public TCR beta family members distinguished carriers of CMV infection plus the relevant HLA type.

The label giving this sample's treatment or condition can be read as: in vitro stimulation with specific CMV peptide epitopes to enrich CMV-specific T cells. In the case of this clonotype: The specificity of this receptor is unknown. No much larger clone is present one base from it, and per-base qualities are unavailable.

The listed sequencing device is Illumina HiSeq 1500. Starting from the raw public reads, TCRdb applied fastp trimming at Q25, assembled clones with MiXCR and retained in-frame beta chains. All rows with the same CDR3 protein become a single entry with the most common DNA and genes. This sample holds a few hundred thousand distinct CDR3 sequences; around 40% were observed only once. The top ten clonotypes cover over 45% of the sample. CDR1 and CDR2, looked up from the germline V gene, are SNHLY and FYNNEI. The CDR3 spans 13 residues, from the cysteine through the phenylalanine. Of the read, only the CDR3 DNA is kept; its 39 bases are in frame from base 1. V sheds 6 bases and J sheds 4 bases, leaving 9 bases between their ends.

This material consisted of cultured PBMCs, taken from culture after CMV antigen stimulation. The rearrangement joined TRBV2 to TRBJ1-4; the D segment cannot be called with confidence. The sequence came from a human donor in good health (CMV status not recorded). Some clones in this sample may be carry-over from other donors' samples. The sequence in DNA is TGTGCCAGCAGGTCCGATGTTAATGAAAAACTGTTTTTT. The translation is CASRSDVNEKLFF.